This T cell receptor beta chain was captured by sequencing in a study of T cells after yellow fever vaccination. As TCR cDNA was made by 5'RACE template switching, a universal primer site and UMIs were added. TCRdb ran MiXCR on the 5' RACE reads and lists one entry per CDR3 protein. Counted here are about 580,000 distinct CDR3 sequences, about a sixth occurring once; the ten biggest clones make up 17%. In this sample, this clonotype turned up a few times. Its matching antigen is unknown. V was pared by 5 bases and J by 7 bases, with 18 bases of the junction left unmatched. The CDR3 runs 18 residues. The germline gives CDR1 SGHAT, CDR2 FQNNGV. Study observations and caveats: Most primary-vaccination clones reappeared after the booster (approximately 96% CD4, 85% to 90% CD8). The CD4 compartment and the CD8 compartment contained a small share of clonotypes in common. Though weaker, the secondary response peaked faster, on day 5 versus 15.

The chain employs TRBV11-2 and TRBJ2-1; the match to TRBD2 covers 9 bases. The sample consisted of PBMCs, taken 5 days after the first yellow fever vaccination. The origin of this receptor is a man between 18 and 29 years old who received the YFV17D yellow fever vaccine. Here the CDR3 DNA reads TGTGCCAGCAGCGCCCGAGGACTCAGCGGGGGGATGGGGAATGAGCAGTTCTTC. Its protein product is CASSARGLSGGMGNEQFF.